One sample yielded the 2 T cell receptor beta chains listed below, sequenced in a study of radiation and T cells in renal cell carcinoma. Sample time point: blood 4 weeks post-SBRT, at nephrectomy. Treatment given: 15 Gy SBRT to primary tumor, nephrectomy 4 weeks later. Profiled with immunoSEQ multiplex PCR; TCRdb holds only in-frame clones, not every one. This table has over 120,000 clones, 75% to 90% appearing once. Specimen: blood, collected from a patient whose treatment included radiotherapy and nephrectomy. The source of these receptors is a woman aged 45-59 years with renal cell carcinoma.

The chain has TRBV18 and TRBJ2-7; D may be TRBD2 (6 bases). The ends were cut back, 4 bases at V and 6 bases at J, with 19 bases in the middle. CDR3 length equals 15 residues. Germline V gene lookup returns CDR1 KGHSH and CDR2 LQKENI. For the CDR3, the DNA is TGTGCCAGCTCACAAAACCGGGACTCCGTTGGCGAGCAGTACTTC. Protein sequence: CASSQNRDSVGEQYF.

V is TRBV6-1 and J is TRBJ2-5; D tentatively fits TRBD1 or TRBD2 (5 bases each). CDR1 and CDR2 from the germline V gene are MNHNS and SASEGT. The CDR3 has 13 amino acids. V lost 3 bases, J lost 7 bases, and 12 bases lay in between. For the CDR3, the DNA is TGTGCCAGCAGTGATCTGGGGGTGGTGACCCAGTACTTC. This codes for CASSDLGVVTQYF.